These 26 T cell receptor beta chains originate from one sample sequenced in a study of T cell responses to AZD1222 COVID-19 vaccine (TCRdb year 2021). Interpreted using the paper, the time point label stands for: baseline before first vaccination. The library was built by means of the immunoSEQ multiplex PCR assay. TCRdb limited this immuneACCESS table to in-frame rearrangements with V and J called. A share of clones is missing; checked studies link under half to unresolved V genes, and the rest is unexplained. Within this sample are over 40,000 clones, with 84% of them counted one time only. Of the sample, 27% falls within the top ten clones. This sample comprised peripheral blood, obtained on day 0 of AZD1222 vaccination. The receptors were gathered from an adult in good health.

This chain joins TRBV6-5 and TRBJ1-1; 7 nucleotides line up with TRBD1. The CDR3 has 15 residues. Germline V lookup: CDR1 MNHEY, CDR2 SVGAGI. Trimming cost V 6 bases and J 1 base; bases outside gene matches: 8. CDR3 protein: CASRKFGTENTEAFF. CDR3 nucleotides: TGTGCCAGCAGAAAGTTCGGGACAGAGAACACTGAAGCTTTCTTT.

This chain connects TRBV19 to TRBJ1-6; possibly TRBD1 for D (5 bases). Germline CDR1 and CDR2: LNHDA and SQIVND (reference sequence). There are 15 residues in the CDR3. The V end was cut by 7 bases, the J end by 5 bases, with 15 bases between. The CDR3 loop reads CASNFRDLHNSPLHF. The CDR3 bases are TGTGCCAGTAACTTCCGGGACCTCCATAATTCACCCCTCCACTTT.

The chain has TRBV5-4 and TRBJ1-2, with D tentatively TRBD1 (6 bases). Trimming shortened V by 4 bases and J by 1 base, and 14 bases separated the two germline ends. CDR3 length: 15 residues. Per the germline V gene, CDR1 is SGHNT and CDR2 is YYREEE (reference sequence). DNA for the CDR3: TGTGCCAGCAGCGTACGGACAGACGTTAACTATGGCTACACCTTC. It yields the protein CASSVRTDVNYGYTF.

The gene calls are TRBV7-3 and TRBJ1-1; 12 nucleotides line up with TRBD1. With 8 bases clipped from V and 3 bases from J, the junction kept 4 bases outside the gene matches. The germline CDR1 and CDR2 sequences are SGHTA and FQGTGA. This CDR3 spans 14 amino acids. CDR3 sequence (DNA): TGTGCCAGCGGGACAGGGGGCCTGGACACTGAAGCTTTCTTT. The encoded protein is CASGTGGLDTEAFF.

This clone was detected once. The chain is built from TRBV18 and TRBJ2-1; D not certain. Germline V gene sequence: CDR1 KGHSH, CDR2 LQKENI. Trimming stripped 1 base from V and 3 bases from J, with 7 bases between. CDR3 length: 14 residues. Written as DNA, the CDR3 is TGTGCCAGCTCACCACGTGGAGACTACAATGAGCAGTTCTTC. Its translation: CASSPRGDYNEQFF.

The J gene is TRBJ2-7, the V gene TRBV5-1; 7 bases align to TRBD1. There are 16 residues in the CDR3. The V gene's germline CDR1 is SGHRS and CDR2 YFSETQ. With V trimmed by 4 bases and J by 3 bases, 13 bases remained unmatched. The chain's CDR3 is CASSLGNRGAGYEQYF. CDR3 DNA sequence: TGCGCCAGCAGCCTGGGAAACAGGGGCGCAGGCTACGAGCAGTACTTC.

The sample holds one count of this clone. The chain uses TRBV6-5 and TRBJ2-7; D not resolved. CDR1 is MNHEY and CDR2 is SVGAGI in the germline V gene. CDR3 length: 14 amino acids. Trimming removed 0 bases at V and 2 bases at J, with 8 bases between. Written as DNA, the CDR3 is TGTGCCAGCAGTTACTCCCGGCAGGCCTACGAGCAGTACTTC. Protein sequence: CASSYSRQAYEQYF.

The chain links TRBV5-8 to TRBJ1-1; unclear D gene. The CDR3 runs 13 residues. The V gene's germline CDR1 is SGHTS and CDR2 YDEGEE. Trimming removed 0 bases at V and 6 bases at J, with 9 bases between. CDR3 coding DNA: TGTGCCAGCAGCTTGGTACTGAGCGCTGAAGCTTTCTTT. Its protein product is CASSLVLSAEAFF.

CDR3 sequence reads: CASSQGKSSYNSPLHF. CDR3 bases: TGCGCCAGCAGCCAAGGGAAAAGCTCCTATAATTCACCCCTCCACTTT. The chain carries TRBV4-3 and TRBJ1-6, with unresolved D. The V gene lost 1 base and the J gene lost 0 bases, with 7 bases spanning the gap. The CDR3 runs to 16 residues. CDR1 and CDR2 (germline): LGHNA, YSLEER.

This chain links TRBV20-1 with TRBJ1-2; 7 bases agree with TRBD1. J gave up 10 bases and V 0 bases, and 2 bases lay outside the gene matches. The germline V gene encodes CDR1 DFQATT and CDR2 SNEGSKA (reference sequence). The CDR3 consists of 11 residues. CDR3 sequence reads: CSARDGQVYTF. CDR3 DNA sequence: TGCAGTGCTAGAGATGGACAGGTCTACACCTTC.

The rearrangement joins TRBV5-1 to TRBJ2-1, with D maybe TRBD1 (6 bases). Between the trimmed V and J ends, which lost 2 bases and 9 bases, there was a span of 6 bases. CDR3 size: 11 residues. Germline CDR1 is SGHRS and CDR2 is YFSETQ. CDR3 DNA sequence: TGCGCCAGCAGCTTAGGGGGTGAGCAGTTCTTC. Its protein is CASSLGGEQFF.

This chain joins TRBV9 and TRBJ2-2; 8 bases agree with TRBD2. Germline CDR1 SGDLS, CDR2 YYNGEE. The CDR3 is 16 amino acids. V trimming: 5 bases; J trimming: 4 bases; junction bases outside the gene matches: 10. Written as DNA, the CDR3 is TGTGCCAGCAGAGGTCCCAGCGGGAGTTCCACCGGGGAGCTGTTTTTT. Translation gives CASRGPSGSSTGELFF.

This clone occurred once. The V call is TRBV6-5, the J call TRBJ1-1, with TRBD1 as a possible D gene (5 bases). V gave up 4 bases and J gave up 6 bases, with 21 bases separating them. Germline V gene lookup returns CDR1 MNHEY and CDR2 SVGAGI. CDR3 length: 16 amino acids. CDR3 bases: TGTGCCAGCAGTTCGGCGGGGCCCCCCCTACTATCTGAAGCTTTCTTT. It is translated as CASSSAGPPLLSEAFF.

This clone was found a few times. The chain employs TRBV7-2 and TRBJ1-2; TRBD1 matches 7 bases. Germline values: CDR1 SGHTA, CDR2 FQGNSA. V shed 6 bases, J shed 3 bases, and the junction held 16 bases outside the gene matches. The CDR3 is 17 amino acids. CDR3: CASSPLGVRGRDYGYTF. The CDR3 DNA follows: TGTGCCAGCAGTCCGTTAGGGGTTAGGGGGCGCGACTATGGCTACACCTTC. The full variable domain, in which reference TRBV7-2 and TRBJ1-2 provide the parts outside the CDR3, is GAGVSQSPSNKVTEKGKDVELRCDPISGHTALYWYRQSLGQGLEFLIYFQGNSAPDKSGLPSDRFSAERTGGSVSTLTIQRTQQEDSAVYLCASSPLGVRGRDYGYTFGSGTRLTVV.

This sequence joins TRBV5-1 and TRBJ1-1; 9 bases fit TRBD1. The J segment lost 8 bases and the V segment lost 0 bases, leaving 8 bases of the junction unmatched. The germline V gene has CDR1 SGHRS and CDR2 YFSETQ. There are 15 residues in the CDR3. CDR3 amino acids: CASSLEGQGFLEAFF. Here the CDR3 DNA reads TGCGCCAGCAGCTTGGAGGGACAGGGCTTTTTGGAAGCTTTCTTT.

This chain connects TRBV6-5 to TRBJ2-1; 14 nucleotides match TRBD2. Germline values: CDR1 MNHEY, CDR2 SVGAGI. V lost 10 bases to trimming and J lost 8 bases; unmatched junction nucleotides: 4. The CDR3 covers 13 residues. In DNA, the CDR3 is TGTGCCATTGGGACTAGCGGGAGAGATGAGCAGTTCTTC. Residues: CAIGTSGRDEQFF.

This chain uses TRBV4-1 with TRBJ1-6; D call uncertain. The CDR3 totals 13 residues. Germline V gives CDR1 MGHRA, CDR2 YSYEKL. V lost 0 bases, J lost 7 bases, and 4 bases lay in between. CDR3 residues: CASSQDQNSPLHF. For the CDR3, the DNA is TGCGCCAGCAGCCAAGATCAGAATTCACCCCTCCACTTT.

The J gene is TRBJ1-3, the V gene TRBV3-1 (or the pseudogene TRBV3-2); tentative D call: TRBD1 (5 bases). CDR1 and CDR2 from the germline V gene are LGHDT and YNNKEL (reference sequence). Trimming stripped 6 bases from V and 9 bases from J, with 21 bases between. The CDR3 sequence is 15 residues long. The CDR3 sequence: CASSSQEQGATTIYF. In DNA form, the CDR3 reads TGTGCCAGCAGTTCACAGGAGCAGGGCGCGACCACCATATATTTT.

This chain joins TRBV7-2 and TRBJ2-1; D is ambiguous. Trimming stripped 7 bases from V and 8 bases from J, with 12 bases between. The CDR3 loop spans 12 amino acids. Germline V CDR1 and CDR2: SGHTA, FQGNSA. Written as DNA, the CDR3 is TGTGCCAGCACCCTCCTAAGCCATGAGCAGTTCTTC. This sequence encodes CASTLLSHEQFF.

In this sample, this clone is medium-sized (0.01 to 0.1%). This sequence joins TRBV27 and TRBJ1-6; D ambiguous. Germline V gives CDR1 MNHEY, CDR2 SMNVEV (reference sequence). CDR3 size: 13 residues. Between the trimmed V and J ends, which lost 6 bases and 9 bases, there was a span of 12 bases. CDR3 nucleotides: TGTGCCAGCAGACCGGGCTACAGTTCACCCCTCCACTTT. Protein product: CASRPGYSSPLHF.

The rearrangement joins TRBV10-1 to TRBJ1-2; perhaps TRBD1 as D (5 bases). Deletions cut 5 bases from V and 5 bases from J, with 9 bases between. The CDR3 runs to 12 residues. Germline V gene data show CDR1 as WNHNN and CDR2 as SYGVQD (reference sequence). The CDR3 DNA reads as TGCGCCAGCAGTCAGGACAATTATGGCTACACCTTC. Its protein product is CASSQDNYGYTF.

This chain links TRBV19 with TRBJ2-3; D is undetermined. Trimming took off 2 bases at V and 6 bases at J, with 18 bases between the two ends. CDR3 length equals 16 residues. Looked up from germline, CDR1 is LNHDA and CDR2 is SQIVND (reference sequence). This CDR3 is CASSILYLGPADTQYF. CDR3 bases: TGTGCCAGTAGTATACTCTATCTGGGCCCGGCGGATACGCAGTATTTT.

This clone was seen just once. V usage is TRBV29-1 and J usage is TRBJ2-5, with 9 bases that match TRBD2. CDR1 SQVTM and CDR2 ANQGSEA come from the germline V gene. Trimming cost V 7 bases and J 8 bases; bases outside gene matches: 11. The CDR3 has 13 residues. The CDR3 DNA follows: TGCAGCGCGGGGGCGGGAGGGCCTCCCACCCAGTACTTC. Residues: CSAGAGGPPTQYF.

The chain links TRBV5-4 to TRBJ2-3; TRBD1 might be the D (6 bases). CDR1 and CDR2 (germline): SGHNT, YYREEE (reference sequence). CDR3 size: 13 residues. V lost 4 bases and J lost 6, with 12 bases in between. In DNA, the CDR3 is TGTGCCAGCAGCACTTCAGGGGAGGATACGCAGTATTTT. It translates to CASSTSGEDTQYF.

The CDR3, as DNA: TGTGCCAGCAGCCAAGACATACAGGGGGATGGCTACACCTTC. Protein: CASSQDIQGDGYTF. The rearrangement joins TRBV3-1 (or the pseudogene TRBV3-2) to TRBJ1-2; 8 nucleotides line up with TRBD1. Germline V CDR1 and CDR2: LGHDT, YNNKEL (reference sequence). Unmatched junction bases numbered 3, after V lost 0 bases and J lost 6 bases. The CDR3 totals 14 residues.

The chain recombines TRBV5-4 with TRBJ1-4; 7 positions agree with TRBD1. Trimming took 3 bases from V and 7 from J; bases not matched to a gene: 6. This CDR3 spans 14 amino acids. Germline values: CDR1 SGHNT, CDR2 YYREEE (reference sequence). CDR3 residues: CASSSRDSREKLFF. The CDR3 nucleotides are TGTGCCAGCAGCTCCCGGGACAGCCGTGAAAAACTGTTTTTT.